This entry lists 20 T cell receptor beta chains sequenced from one sample in a study of glioma-infiltrating T cells after dendritic cell vaccination. Generated by immunoSEQ multiplex PCR, the TCRdb table keeps only in-frame clones and is missing some. Among under 100,000 clones listed, roughly 84% were seen once. Sequenced material: blood, taken before dendritic cell vaccination. The source of these receptors is a human donor with glioblastoma.

J is TRBJ1-2 and V is TRBV5-1, with D maybe TRBD1 (6 bases). With 5 bases removed from V and 0 bases from J, the gap between germline ends came to 11 bases. Germline values: CDR1 SGHRS, CDR2 YFSETQ. This CDR3 is 14 amino acids long. CDR3 bases: TGCGCCAGCAGACTGACAGGAGCTAACTATGGCTACACCTTC. It codes for CASRLTGANYGYTF. The full variable domain, with the rest looked up from reference TRBV5-1 and TRBJ1-2, is KAGVTQTPRYLIKTRGQQVTLSCSPISGHRSVSWYQQTPGQGLQFLFEYFSETQRNKGNFPGRFSGRQFSNSRSEMNVSTLELGDSALYLCASRLTGANYGYTFGSGTRLTVV.

The genes are TRBV5-1 and TRBJ2-5; D perhaps matches TRBD1 (5 bases). Trimming cost V 4 bases and J 5 bases, with 12 bases left between them. The germline V gene encodes CDR1 SGHRS and CDR2 YFSETQ. CDR3 length equals 13 residues. Here the CDR3 DNA reads TGCGCCAGCAGCCCAGGGCTAGGGGAGACCCAGTACTTC. Translated, it gives CASSPGLGETQYF. The whole variable domain, filled in from reference TRBV5-1 and TRBJ2-5, reads KAGVTQTPRYLIKTRGQQVTLSCSPISGHRSVSWYQQTPGQGLQFLFEYFSETQRNKGNFPGRFSGRQFSNSRSEMNVSTLELGDSALYLCASSPGLGETQYFGPGTRLLVL.

This chain joins TRBV19 and TRBJ2-1; 10 bases align to TRBD2. The CDR3 loop spans 15 amino acids. V dropped 7 bases and J dropped 4; count of bases not matched to a gene: 7. Germline CDR1 LNHDA, CDR2 SQIVND (reference sequence). The CDR3 sequence: CASNRGGLAYNEQFF. The CDR3 coding sequence is TGTGCCAGTAACCGGGGGGGACTAGCGTACAATGAGCAGTTCTTC.

The chain recombines TRBV27 with TRBJ1-6; TRBD1 might be the D (6 bases). In germline, CDR1 is MNHEY, CDR2 SMNVEV (reference sequence). The CDR3 runs 16 residues. Trimming stripped 6 bases from V and 10 bases from J, with 22 bases between. The CDR3, as DNA: TGTGCCAGCAGACCCCTGAGGGGGACCAGGGGATCACCCCTCCACTTT. The encoded protein is CASRPLRGTRGSPLHF.

The rearrangement joins TRBV6-4 to TRBJ1-6; 7 bases fit TRBD1. Germline V gene data show CDR1 as MRHNA and CDR2 as SNTAGT. V was pared by 5 bases and J by 5 bases, with 3 bases of the junction left unmatched. CDR3 length: 14 amino acids. As DNA, the CDR3 is TGTGCCAGCAGTACCGGGACAGATAATTCACCCCTCCACTTT. Protein: CASSTGTDNSPLHF.

The gene calls are TRBV5-6 and TRBJ1-1; 7 positions match TRBD1. The CDR3 extends over 14 amino acids. The germline V gene encodes CDR1 SGHDT and CDR2 YYEEEE. J was trimmed by 3 bases and V by 4 bases; bases with no gene match: 6. This chain's CDR3 is CASSVRDSYTEAFF. DNA for the CDR3: TGTGCCAGCAGCGTCCGGGACAGTTACACTGAAGCTTTCTTT.

The rearrangement links TRBV5-1 to TRBJ1-2; maybe TRBD1 (6 bases). V lost 1 base, J lost 7 bases, and 20 bases lay in between. Germline V gene lookup returns CDR1 SGHRS and CDR2 YFSETQ. This CDR3 is built from 16 residues. DNA of the CDR3: TGCGCCAGCAGCTTGTTTGGTGGGGGCGATACATCTGGCTACACCTTC. Translated, it gives CASSLFGGGDTSGYTF.

V usage is TRBV19 and J usage is TRBJ2-7; the D gene is possibly TRBD2 (6 bases). There are 15 residues in the CDR3. CDR1 and CDR2 (germline): LNHDA, SQIVND (reference sequence). V shed 1 base and J shed 0 bases, with 10 bases lying between them. CDR3 DNA sequence: TGTGCCAGTAGTATAGCGGGAGTGCCCTCCTACGAGCAGTACTTC. Its translation is CASSIAGVPSYEQYF.

This clone has a single count. The chain combines TRBV7-2 with TRBJ1-3; possibly TRBD1 for D (6 bases). V was trimmed by 5 bases and J by 0 bases, leaving 14 bases between them. Germline loops: CDR1 SGHTA, CDR2 FQGNSA. The CDR3 length is 16 residues. The CDR3 reads CASSHRALLSGNTIYF. In nucleotides, the CDR3 is TGTGCCAGCAGCCACAGGGCTCTCCTCTCTGGAAACACCATATATTTT.

The chain couples TRBV4-1 to TRBJ2-7, with 10 bases lining up with TRBD1. V shed 3 bases and J 3 bases; nucleotides not matched to a gene: 2. The V gene's germline CDR1 is MGHRA and CDR2 YSYEKL. The CDR3 runs 14 residues. CDR3 DNA sequence: TGCGCCAGCAGCCAGAGGACAGGGGGCTACGAGCAGTACTTC. Translated: CASSQRTGGYEQYF.

This chain joins TRBV12-5 and TRBJ1-5, with D tentatively TRBD1 (5 bases). V was pared by 6 bases and J by 6 bases, with 9 bases between. This CDR3 region has 12 residues. Germline CDR1 reads LGHNT; CDR2 reads FRNRAP. CDR3 in DNA: TGTGCTAGTGGGCAGGGAGGTCAGCCCCAGCATTTT. Its translation: CASGQGGQPQHF. Complete variable domain (other parts from reference TRBV12-5 and TRBJ1-5): DARVTQTPRHKVTEMGQEVTMRCQPILGHNTVFWYRQTMMQGLELLAYFRNRAPLDDSGMPKDRFSAEMPDATLATLKIQPSEPRDSAVYFCASGQGGQPQHFGDGTRLSIL.

This chain uses TRBV27 with TRBJ1-5; D not resolved. The CDR3 totals 13 residues. Germline lookup yields CDR1 MNHEY and CDR2 SMNVEV (reference sequence). V lost 3 bases to trimming and J lost 1 base, with 4 bases between them. CDR3 DNA sequence: TGTGCCAGCAGTTTCCAGAGCAATCAGCCCCAGCATTTT. This translates into CASSFQSNQPQHF.

DNA for the CDR3: TGTGCCAGCAGCTTAGTGGGAGTCTACAATGAGCAGTTCTTC. This translates into CASSLVGVYNEQFF. The rearrangement uses TRBV11-3 and TRBJ2-1, with a weak D call TRBD2 (5 bases). CDR3 length: 14 amino acids. Germline V CDR1 and CDR2: SGHNT, YENEEA. V shed 1 base and J shed 3 bases, with 7 bases lying between them.

This chain connects TRBV6-5 to TRBJ1-2, with no clear D. Germline lookup yields CDR1 MNHEY and CDR2 SVGAGI. The CDR3 sequence is 12 residues long. The V and J ends lost 0 bases and 7 bases respectively, with 6 bases between them. The CDR3 DNA reads as TGTGCCAGCAGTTACTCGAGCGGTGGCTACACCTTC. Protein sequence: CASSYSSGGYTF.

The chain carries TRBV5-4 and TRBJ1-4; 10 bases are shared with TRBD1. There are 15 residues in the CDR3. The V gene end was trimmed by 4 bases and the J gene end by 7 bases; junction bases not matched to a gene: 7. Germline V gene data show CDR1 as SGHNT and CDR2 as YYREEE (reference sequence). The CDR3 loop is CASSLPGQGPEKLFF. In DNA, the CDR3 is TGTGCCAGCAGCCTTCCGGGACAGGGGCCTGAAAAACTGTTTTTT.

This rearrangement joins TRBV5-1 to TRBJ2-7, with D possibly TRBD1 on 6 matching bases. The CDR3 is made up of 12 amino acids. Germline CDR1 reads SGHRS; CDR2 reads YFSETQ. V was pared by 4 bases and J by 5 bases, with 10 bases between. CDR3 region: CASSNRVHEQYF. CDR3 nucleotide sequence: TGCGCCAGCAGCAACAGGGTACACGAGCAGTACTTC.

The chain is built from TRBV7-2 and TRBJ2-7; TRBD1 aligns across 7 bases. V was clipped by 5 bases and J by 3 bases; unmatched bases: 7. From germline, CDR1 is SGHTA and CDR2 FQGNSA. The CDR3 is 14 amino acids. CDR3 coding DNA: TGTGCCAGCAGCGGAAACAGGGGCGGCTACGAGCAGTACTTC. This translates into CASSGNRGGYEQYF. The full variable domain, its missing parts supplied by reference TRBV7-2 and TRBJ2-7, is GAGVSQSPSNKVTEKGKDVELRCDPISGHTALYWYRQSLGQGLEFLIYFQGNSAPDKSGLPSDRFSAERTGGSVSTLTIQRTQQEDSAVYLCASSGNRGGYEQYFGPGTRLTVT.

The genes are TRBV9 and TRBJ2-2; TRBD2 is a possible D gene (6 bases). The CDR3 loop spans 16 amino acids. The ends were cut back, 0 bases at V and 6 bases at J, with 15 bases in the middle. CDR1 and CDR2 (germline): SGDLS, YYNGEE. In nucleotides, the CDR3 is TGTGCCAGCAGCGTAGAAGCAGCAGGGAGGTCCGGGGAGCTGTTTTTT. It encodes CASSVEAAGRSGELFF.

V and J are TRBV5-1 and TRBJ2-6; perhaps TRBD1 as D (6 bases). V was trimmed by 4 bases and J by 0 bases, leaving 14 bases between them. The CDR3 totals 17 residues. Germline-derived CDR1 and CDR2 are SGHRS and YFSETQ. Here the CDR3 reads CASSRATGPSGANVLTF. In nucleotides, the CDR3 is TGCGCCAGCAGCCGAGCGACAGGCCCCTCTGGGGCCAACGTCCTGACTTTC.

V usage is TRBV19 and J usage is TRBJ1-1, with 7 nucleotides matching TRBD1. This CDR3 is built from 14 residues. Germline-derived CDR1 and CDR2 are LNHDA and SQIVND (reference sequence). V dropped 1 base and J dropped 4; count of bases not matched to a gene: 3. CDR3 sequence: CASSIGAGGTEAFF. As DNA, the CDR3 is TGTGCCAGTAGTATAGGGGCAGGGGGCACTGAAGCTTTCTTT. The complete variable domain, with remaining parts taken from reference TRBV19 and TRBJ1-1, reads DGGITQSPKYLFRKEGQNVTLSCEQNLNHDAMYWYRQDPGQGLRLIYYSQIVNDFQKGDIAEGYSVSREKKESFPLTVTSAQKNPTAFYLCASSIGAGGTEAFFGQGTRLTVV.